This passage covers 14 T cell receptor beta chains from one sample sequenced in a study of cytomegalovirus exposure and HLA in healthy donors. Amplification used 60 Vbeta primers and 13 Jbeta primers. Clones were sequenced by immunoSEQ multiplex PCR, and TCRdb holds only the in-frame ones, with some missing. The repertoire includes about 200,000 clones, 75% to 80% of them detected once, and around 2% sits in the top ten. The sample consisted of PBMCs. Every receptor here comes from a man younger than 30 in good health and CMV-seronegative.

This chain connects TRBV6-1 to TRBJ2-1; D may be TRBD2 (7 bases). Deletions cut 4 bases from V and 4 bases from J, with 11 bases between. The CDR3 extends over 14 amino acids. Germline values: CDR1 MNHNS, CDR2 SASEGT. The DNA for the CDR3 is TGTGCCAGCAGTGGCGGGGGCTGGTACAATGAGCAGTTCTTC. Its translation is CASSGGGWYNEQFF.

J is TRBJ2-2 and V is TRBV2; D is uncertain. CDR1 and CDR2 from the germline V gene are SNHLY and FYNNEI. Trimming removed 3 bases from V and 1 base from J, with 3 bases in between. The CDR3 is 13 amino acids. This CDR3 reads CASSDQNTGELFF. The DNA of the CDR3 is TGTGCCAGCAGTGACCAGAACACCGGGGAGCTGTTTTTT. The variable domain in full, completed from reference TRBV2 and TRBJ2-2, reads EPEVTQTPSHQVTQMGQEVILRCVPISNHLYFYWYRQILGQKVEFLVSFYNNEISEKSEIFDDQFSVERPDGSNFTLKIRSTKLEDSAMYFCASSDQNTGELFFGEGSRLTVL.

V usage is TRBV28 and J usage is TRBJ2-2, with TRBD2 matching over 9 bases. Germline values: CDR1 MDHEN, CDR2 SYDVKM. The CDR3 contains 15 residues. The V segment lost 6 bases and the J segment 5 bases; nucleotides outside the gene matches: 7. The CDR3 DNA follows: TGTGCCAGCAGGCCTAGCGGGATGGGGACCGGGGAGCTGTTTTTT. Translating it yields CASRPSGMGTGELFF.

This chain joins TRBV7-2 and TRBJ2-1; D perhaps matches TRBD2 (6 bases). The CDR3 loop spans 13 amino acids. CDR1 is SGHTA and CDR2 is FQGNSA in the germline V gene. Trimming stripped 1 base from V and 12 bases from J, with 13 bases between. The CDR3 DNA follows: TGTGCCAGCAGCTTAGGTTTAGAGGGAGGGCAGTTCTTC. This gives the protein CASSLGLEGGQFF.

This clone came up once. This chain joins TRBV5-6 and TRBJ1-4; 9 nucleotides align to TRBD1. Unmatched junction bases numbered 7, after V lost 2 bases and J lost 8 bases. The CDR3 contains 15 residues. Germline V gene sequence: CDR1 SGHDT, CDR2 YYEEEE. The CDR3 reads CASSFTGGTVEKLFF. The DNA of the CDR3 is TGTGCCAGCAGCTTCACAGGGGGCACAGTGGAAAAACTGTTTTTT.

This clone was observed once. The chain recombines TRBV15 with TRBJ1-3; D is undetermined. Trimming removed 6 bases at V and 0 bases at J, with 6 bases between. This CDR3 comprises 13 residues. Germline lookup yields CDR1 LNHNV and CDR2 YYDKDF (reference sequence). CDR3 nucleotides: TGTGCCACCAGAGCATCCTCTGGAAACACCATATATTTT. Its protein is CATRASSGNTIYF.

The gene calls are TRBV30 and TRBJ1-2, with a weak D call TRBD1 (6 bases). The V gene lost 4 bases and the J gene lost 6 bases, with 24 bases spanning the gap. CDR1 is GTSNPN, CDR2 SVGIG, per germline (reference sequence). The CDR3 is 16 residues long. The CDR3 loop reads CAWTRSGGGKGNGYTF. CDR3 in DNA: TGTGCCTGGACTCGCTCGGGGGGGGGCAAAGGAAATGGCTACACCTTC.

This rearrangement joins TRBV7-9 to TRBJ1-1, with D perhaps matching TRBD1 (6 bases). Germline assignment: CDR1 SEHNR and CDR2 FQNEAQ (reference sequence). V gave up 5 bases and J gave up 0 bases, with 19 bases separating them. The CDR3 loop spans 17 amino acids. CDR3 residues: CASSPPVGGRLNTEAFF. The CDR3 coding sequence is TGTGCCAGCAGCCCCCCGGTGGGGGGGCGCCTGAACACTGAAGCTTTCTTT.

The chain carries TRBV10-2 and TRBJ2-1; perhaps TRBD1 as D (6 bases). Between the trimmed V and J ends, which lost 3 bases and 9 bases, there was a span of 18 bases. CDR3 size: 15 residues. The germline CDR1 and CDR2 sequences are WSHSY and SAAADI. CDR3 nucleotides: TGCGCCAGCAGTGACGAACAGGGTATACACGGTGAGCAGTTCTTC. It encodes CASSDEQGIHGEQFF.

This clone was observed a handful of times. The chain couples TRBV7-8 to TRBJ2-2; D possibly corresponds to TRBD1 (6 bases). Trimming left V 0 bases short and J 1 base short, with 9 bases between. The CDR3 spans 16 residues. In germline, CDR1 is SGHVS, CDR2 FQNEAQ. As DNA, the CDR3 is TGTGCCAGCAGCTTAGCGCAGGGGATGAACACCGGGGAGCTGTTTTTT. This gives the protein CASSLAQGMNTGELFF.

The rearrangement links TRBV7-8 to TRBJ2-3; possibly TRBD2 for D (5 bases). The V and J ends lost 1 base and 4 bases respectively, with 24 bases between them. CDR3 length: 19 amino acids. Germline CDR1 and CDR2: SGHVS and FQNEAQ. CDR3 residues: CASSLVPRPAEARADTQYF. The CDR3 DNA reads TGTGCCAGCAGCTTAGTTCCTCGACCAGCGGAGGCCCGGGCAGATACGCAGTATTTT.

V and J are TRBV10-3 and TRBJ1-6, with unresolved D. The V and J ends lost 0 bases and 14 bases respectively, with 11 bases between them. CDR3 size: 13 residues. Germline values: CDR1 ENHRY, CDR2 SYGVKD. The CDR3 reads CAISESMEASLHF. The CDR3 DNA follows: TGTGCCATCAGTGAGTCGATGGAGGCTTCCCTCCACTTT.

This clone was counted a few times. The chain joins TRBV7-6 to TRBJ2-5, with TRBD2 matching over 9 bases. Trimming took 4 bases from V and 2 from J; bases not matched to a gene: 5. This CDR3 contains 15 residues. Germline V gene data show CDR1 as SGHVS and CDR2 as FNYEAQ. This chain's CDR3 is CASSSRGLAQETQYF. The CDR3 region has the DNA TGTGCCAGCAGCTCCCGGGGACTAGCACAAGAGACCCAGTACTTC.

The chain links TRBV19 to TRBJ2-7, with 13 bases fitting TRBD2. Trimming removed 5 bases from V and 2 bases from J; junction bases left unmatched: 3. The CDR3 has 15 amino acids. Germline CDR1 is LNHDA and CDR2 is SQIVND (reference sequence). CDR3 bases: TGTGCCAGTAGTGGACTAGCGGGAGAACCCTACGAGCAGTACTTC. Its protein product is CASSGLAGEPYEQYF.